These 18 T cell receptor beta chains came from one sample sequenced in a study of PD-L1 blockade in urothelial cancer. Time point denoted: pretreatment peripheral blood. The assay was immunoSEQ multiplex PCR, and TCRdb's table has in-frame clones only and misses some. The sample yields 85,000 to 100,000 clones, roughly 87% seen once. Sequenced here: PBMCs, sampled around atezolizumab (anti-PD-L1) treatment. These receptor sequences come from a man in his sixties with urothelial cancer.

The rearrangement links TRBV7-2 to TRBJ2-1; the match to TRBD2 covers 9 bases. Germline V gene data show CDR1 as SGHTA and CDR2 as FQGNSA. The CDR3 contains 19 residues. The V segment lost 0 bases and the J segment 2 bases; nucleotides outside the gene matches: 11. In DNA, the CDR3 is TGTGCCAGCAGCTTAGCGGGTAGCGGGAGTGTTCGGGCCTACAATGAGCAGTTCTTC. Its protein is CASSLAGSGSVRAYNEQFF.

This clone was found once. The rearrangement joins TRBV5-1 to TRBJ1-4; D is perhaps TRBD1 (6 bases). V lost 4 bases, J lost 0 bases, and 16 bases lay in between. The CDR3 is 17 amino acids. Per the germline V gene, CDR1 is SGHRS and CDR2 is YFSETQ. CDR3 sequence reads: CASSKDSPTATNEKLFF. CDR3 nucleotide sequence: TGCGCCAGCAGCAAGGACAGCCCAACGGCAACTAATGAAAAACTGTTTTTT.

The V call is TRBV2, the J call TRBJ2-5; TRBD1 might be the D (6 bases). This CDR3 spans 14 amino acids. In germline, CDR1 is SNHLY, CDR2 FYNNEI. The V end lost 8 bases, the J end lost 0 bases, and 13 bases lay between the germline ends. The chain's CDR3 is CASCWGRDQETQYF. Written as DNA, the CDR3 is TGTGCCAGCTGCTGGGGGCGCGACCAAGAGACCCAGTACTTC.

V is TRBV6-4 and J is TRBJ1-5, with D perhaps TRBD1 (6 bases). The CDR3 has 13 amino acids. V dropped 4 bases and J dropped 5 bases, with 9 bases sitting between them. The germline gives CDR1 MRHNA, CDR2 SNTAGT. CDR3 protein: CASSADSYQPQHF. Here the CDR3 DNA reads TGTGCCAGCAGTGCGGACAGCTATCAGCCCCAGCATTTT.

The J gene is TRBJ2-7, the V gene TRBV10-3, with a possible D match to TRBD1 (5 bases). Germline assignment: CDR1 ENHRY and CDR2 SYGVKD. This CDR3 spans 17 amino acids. Trimming left V 0 bases short and J 2 bases short, with 17 bases between. The CDR3 is CAISESLRGRQTYEQYF. CDR3 in DNA: TGTGCCATCAGTGAGTCCTTAAGAGGCCGACAGACCTACGAGCAGTACTTC.

The V gene is TRBV27, the J gene TRBJ2-7; 10 bases fit TRBD1. CDR1 and CDR2 from the germline V gene are MNHEY and SMNVEV (reference sequence). The CDR3 is made up of 13 amino acids. V lost 8 bases and J lost 2; bases outside the gene matches: 3. In nucleotides, the CDR3 is TGTGCCAGCCGGGACAGGGGAACCTACGAGCAGTACTTC. Translated: CASRDRGTYEQYF.

CDR3 nucleotides: TGTGCCAGCAGCTTGGGAGCGACAGGGTTCTACGAGCAGTACTTC. It yields the protein CASSLGATGFYEQYF. This chain links TRBV5-6 with TRBJ2-7; TRBD1 matches 7 bases. The length of the CDR3 is 15 residues. The germline gives CDR1 SGHDT, CDR2 YYEEEE. After removal of 0 bases from V and 3 bases from J, the junction contained 6 bases not matched to a gene.

The rearrangement links TRBV5-6 to TRBJ2-7; 9 nucleotides agree with TRBD1. CDR3 size: 14 residues. The junction had 4 bases not matched to a gene; V was cut back by 4 bases and J by 2 bases. Germline values: CDR1 SGHDT, CDR2 YYEEEE. The CDR3 protein is CASSRTGDTYEQYF. The CDR3 DNA reads TGTGCCAGCAGCCGGACAGGGGATACCTACGAGCAGTACTTC.

This sequence joins TRBV7-2 and TRBJ2-2, with D possibly TRBD2 on 5 matching bases. The length of the CDR3 is 14 residues. Trimming pared 5 bases from V and 0 bases from J, leaving 7 bases between. Germline V gives CDR1 SGHTA, CDR2 FQGNSA. Here the CDR3 DNA reads TGTGCCAGCAGCGCGGGCCCGAACACCGGGGAGCTGTTTTTT. Translated, it gives CASSAGPNTGELFF.

This clone was observed once. The chain employs TRBV6-5 and TRBJ1-2, with D unclear. Per the germline V gene, CDR1 is MNHEY and CDR2 is SVGAGI. Trimming left V 7 bases short and J 8 bases short, with 17 bases between. The CDR3 loop spans 13 amino acids. The DNA for the CDR3 is TGTGCCAGCACCCCAGACGGGGTGGTGGGCTACACCTTC. Translation: CASTPDGVVGYTF.

This chain links TRBV30 with TRBJ1-5; D remains unclear. The CDR3 contains 16 residues. V was cut by 0 bases and J by 3 bases, with 15 bases left in between. The germline V gene encodes CDR1 GTSNPN and CDR2 SVGIG (reference sequence). For the CDR3, the DNA is TGTGCCTGGAGTGTTCCCCCTGGGGAGATCAATCAGCCCCAGCATTTT. It specifies CAWSVPPGEINQPQHF. Complete variable domain (other parts from reference TRBV30 and TRBJ1-5): SQTIHQWPATLVQPVGSPLSLECTVEGTSNPNLYWYRQAAGRGLQLLFYSVGIGQISSEVPQNLSASRPQDRQFILSSKKLLLSDSGFYLCAWSVPPGEINQPQHFGDGTRLSIL.

The chain employs TRBV18 and TRBJ2-3; perhaps TRBD1 as D (6 bases). Germline V lookup: CDR1 KGHSH, CDR2 LQKENI. Deletions cut 0 bases from V and 7 bases from J, with 17 bases between. The CDR3 contains 16 residues. The CDR3, as DNA: TGTGCCAGCTCACCACCGGCGACAGGTTGGTCAAATACGCAGTATTTT. The encoded protein is CASSPPATGWSNTQYF.

J is TRBJ1-1 and V is TRBV5-6, with D possibly being TRBD1 (6 bases). CDR3 length: 12 residues. V was pared by 5 bases and J by 10 bases, with 15 bases between. The germline V gene encodes CDR1 SGHDT and CDR2 YYEEEE. The CDR3 is CASSSGQYRAFF. CDR3 coding DNA: TGTGCCAGCAGTTCCGGACAGTACAGAGCTTTCTTT.

The CDR3 region is CASSSGGYEQFF. The DNA of the CDR3 is TGTGCCAGCAGCTCCGGAGGGTATGAGCAGTTCTTC. This chain connects TRBV7-2 to TRBJ2-1, with D perhaps matching TRBD2 (6 bases). Per germline, CDR1 SGHTA and CDR2 FQGNSA. The V end was cut by 4 bases, the J end by 8 bases, with 9 bases between. This CDR3 is 12 amino acids long. Filled out from reference TRBV7-2 and TRBJ2-1, the complete variable domain reads GAGVSQSPSNKVTEKGKDVELRCDPISGHTALYWYRQSLGQGLEFLIYFQGNSAPDKSGLPSDRFSAERTGGSVSTLTIQRTQQEDSAVYLCASSSGGYEQFFGPGTRLTVL.

The chain has TRBV15 and TRBJ1-3; unclear D gene. Germline CDR1 LNHNV, CDR2 YYDKDF (reference sequence). CDR3 length: 15 residues. Deletions cut 0 bases from V and 3 bases from J, with 9 bases between. The CDR3 loop reads CATSRDRAGGNTIYF. The CDR3 DNA sequence: TGTGCCACCAGCAGAGATAGGGCGGGTGGAAACACCATATATTTT. Full variable domain (rest looked up from reference TRBV15 and TRBJ1-3): DAMVIQNPRYQVTQFGKPVTLSCSQTLNHNVMYWYQQKSSQAPKLLFHYYDKDFNNEADTPDNFQSRRPNTSFCFLDIRSPGLGDTAMYLCATSRDRAGGNTIYFGEGSWLTVV.

The genes are TRBV5-5 and TRBJ2-5; 9 bases line up with TRBD1. Germline V gene lookup returns CDR1 SGHKS and CDR2 YYEKEE (reference sequence). V was pared by 0 bases and J by 5 bases, with 14 bases of the junction left unmatched. This CDR3 spans 18 amino acids. CDR3 in DNA: TGTGCCAGCAGCTTGGAGTTAGCTTGGACAGGGGAATTTGAGACCCAGTACTTC. Its translation: CASSLELAWTGEFETQYF.

V usage is TRBV10-3 and J usage is TRBJ2-7; D gene uncertain. From germline, CDR1 is ENHRY and CDR2 SYGVKD. The V and J ends lost 3 bases and 4 bases respectively, with 4 bases between them. The length of the CDR3 is 11 residues. The DNA for the CDR3 is TGTGCCATCAGTGACGGGTACGAGCAGTACTTC. Its translation is CAISDGYEQYF.

The chain recombines TRBV25-1 with TRBJ1-5; 9 bases align to TRBD1. Losses at the gene ends were 6 bases for V and 15 bases for J; bases not matched to a gene: 9. This CDR3 region has 12 residues. Germline CDR1 and CDR2: MGHDK and SYGVNS. In DNA form, the CDR3 reads TGTGCCAGCAGAGGACAGGGGATGGATATGCATTTT. Translated: CASRGQGMDMHF.